Listed below are T cell receptor beta chains from one sample, sequenced in a study of blood T cell repertoires in COVID-19. Measured with immunoSEQ multiplex PCR; TCRdb has only the in-frame clones, and not every one. The sample comprises 150,000 to 200,000 clones, roughly 85% of which are singletons, and roughly 3% rests with the top ten. Sequenced input: peripheral blood. The receptors come from a human donor with acute or convalescent COVID-19. The donor label of this sample is uncertain. CDR3s include the opening cysteine and the closing phenylalanine or tryptophan. D genes are given only for firm matches. Rows may omit the clone size; those that give it use once, few, many or a size class.

d_gene | j_gene | abundance | v_gene | CDR3aa | CDR3nt
. | TRBJ2-3 | . | TRBV14 | CASITKAGTDTQYF | TGTGCCAGCATCACCAAAGCGGGCACAGATACGCAGTATTTT
TRBD2 | TRBJ2-7 | . | TRBV11-1 | CASSSGGLAGGKQYF | TGTGCCAGCAGCTCTGGTGGCCTAGCGGGGGGTAAGCAGTACTTC
. | TRBJ1-5 | few | TRBV7-9 | CASSLARDGQPQHF | TGTGCCAGCAGCTTAGCGCGGGACGGTCAGCCCCAGCATTTT
TRBD1 | TRBJ2-7 | . | TRBV24-1 | CATSESPRTGTYEQYF | TGTGCCACCAGTGAAAGCCCCCGGACAGGGACCTACGAGCAGTACTTC
. | TRBJ1-2 | . | TRBV10-3 | CAISPPPGYTF | TGTGCCATCAGTCCTCCCCCGGGCTACACCTTC
TRBD2 | TRBJ2-3 | . | TRBV9 | CAPNELAGSTDTQYF | TGTGCCCCCAACGAACTAGCGGGGAGCACAGATACGCAGTATTTT
. | TRBJ1-1 | once | TRBV19 | CASSPREGKDTEAFF | TGTGCCAGTAGTCCCCGGGAGGGAAAGGACACTGAAGCTTTCTTT
. | TRBJ1-4 | . | TRBV18 | CASSPQSPGQKNEKLFF | TGTGCCAGCTCACCCCAGAGCCCCGGACAGAAGAATGAAAAACTGTTTTTT
. | TRBJ1-3 | . | TRBV3-1/TRBV3-2 | CASSPRTAYMAGNTIYF | TGTGCCAGCAGCCCACGGACAGCCTATATGGCTGGAAACACCATATATTTT
. | TRBJ2-7 | . | TRBV2 | CASSEAMVTGYEQYF | TGTGCCAGCAGTGAAGCAATGGTAACGGGCTACGAGCAGTACTTC
TRBD1 | TRBJ1-4 | . | TRBV19 | CASRRTGGAEKLFF | TGTGCCAGTAGACGGACAGGGGGCGCGGAAAAACTGTTTTTT
. | TRBJ2-1 | . | TRBV4-2 | CASSQDYGEGEQFF | TGTGCCAGCAGCCAAGATTATGGAGAGGGTGAGCAGTTCTTC
TRBD1 | TRBJ1-4 | . | TRBV7-8 | CASSLSPQGSNEKLFF | TGTGCCAGCAGCTTGAGTCCACAGGGGTCTAATGAAAAACTGTTTTTT
TRBD1 | TRBJ2-1 | . | TRBV25-1 | CASSAGTATSQNEQFF | TGTGCCAGCAGTGCAGGGACAGCAACCTCTCAAAATGAGCAGTTCTTC
. | TRBJ1-2 | . | TRBV11-2 | CASSLVAANYGYTF | TGTGCCAGCAGCTTAGTGGCAGCTAACTATGGCTACACCTTC
TRBD1 | TRBJ1-2 | few | TRBV5-8 | CASSLARTGMGYTF | TGTGCCAGCAGCTTGGCGCGGACAGGGATGGGCTACACCTTC
TRBD1 | TRBJ2-4 | once | TRBV12-5 | CASGSGQGENIQYF | TGTGCTAGTGGTTCGGGACAGGGAGAAAACATTCAGTACTTC
TRBD1 | TRBJ2-1 | . | TRBV6-1 | CASSETGQGGSYNEQFF | TGTGCCAGCAGTGAGACGGGACAGGGGGGCTCCTACAATGAGCAGTTCTTC